The rows below give T cell receptor beta chains drawn from one sample of a study of T cell changes during pregnancy in multiple sclerosis. Generated by immunoSEQ multiplex PCR, the TCRdb table keeps only in-frame clones and is missing some. The data show tens of thousands of clones, roughly 91% seen once. The starting material was CD4+ T cells from peripheral blood mononuclear cells, obtained in the third trimester of pregnancy. These receptors were collected from a female donor with multiple sclerosis, enrolled in a pregnancy study. The CDR3 runs from the conserved cysteine through the conserved F or W. The D gene is left open where the match is weak. The listing skips clone size in some rows; elsewhere it reads once, few, many or a size class.

len,v_gene,d_gene,abundance,j_gene,CDR3nt,CDR3aa
11,TRBV20-1,.,.,TRBJ1-2,TGCAGTGCTCCCCAGAACTATGGCTACACCTTC,CSAPQNYGYTF
11,TRBV20-1,.,.,TRBJ2-5,TGCAGTGCTGGGGGCCCCGCTGCCCAGTACTTC,CSAGGPAAQYF
15,TRBV6-4,TRBD2,.,TRBJ2-3,TGTGCCAGCAGTGACAGGACTAGCGGGACAGATACGCAGTATTTT,CASSDRTSGTDTQYF
13,TRBV5-4,TRBD1,.,TRBJ1-6,TGTGCCAGCAGCCGACAGGGCCTTTCACCCCTCCACTTT,CASSRQGLSPLHF
12,TRBV30,.,.,TRBJ2-5,TGTGCCTGGAGTCCGGGACTAGAGACCCAGTACTTC,CAWSPGLETQYF
10,TRBV20-1,TRBD1,few,TRBJ1-2,TGCAGTGTATACAGGGGGGGCTACACCTTC,CSVYRGGYTF
14,TRBV19,.,.,TRBJ2-4,TGTGCCAGTAGCCCTTGGGGGGACAAAAACATTCAGTACTTC,CASSPWGDKNIQYF
14,TRBV5-1,.,.,TRBJ1-1,TGCGCCAGCAGCTTAAGCCCCCTACAGAGTGAAGCTTTCTTT,CASSLSPLQSEAFF
14,TRBV5-1,.,.,TRBJ2-2,TGCGCCAGCAGCTCCGGGGTGATAACCGGGGAGCTGTTTTTT,CASSSGVITGELFF
15,TRBV7-9,.,.,TRBJ2-1,TGTGCCAGCAGCCCGCCGGGATCCCTCTACAATGAGCAGTTCTTC,CASSPPGSLYNEQFF
12,TRBV14,.,.,TRBJ1-1,TGTGCCAGCAGCCTCGACCCGACAAGCCCTTCCTTT,CASSLDPTSPSF
15,TRBV25-1,TRBD2,.,TRBJ2-3,TGTGCCAGCAGTGCCCCGGGACTAGCAGCGGATACGCAGTATTTT,CASSAPGLAADTQYF
15,TRBV5-1,TRBD2,.,TRBJ2-1,TGCGCCAGCAGCCCGACTAGCGGGGCTTACAATGAGCAGTTCTTC,CASSPTSGAYNEQFF
13,TRBV25-1,TRBD1,once,TRBJ1-5,TGTGCCAGTAGGGGGCCGAGCAATCAGCCCCAGCATTTT,CASRGPSNQPQHF
15,TRBV2,.,.,TRBJ2-7,TGTGCCAGCAGTGGCACAGGGCCCAGCTCCTACGAGCAGTACTTC,CASSGTGPSSYEQYF
12,TRBV6-5,TRBD1,.,TRBJ1-2,TGTGCCAGCAGGAGGACAGGGGACGGCTACACCTTC,CASRRTGDGYTF
12,TRBV11-3,TRBD1,.,TRBJ2-7,TGTGCCAGCAGCTCACACAGGGGCGAGCAGTACTTC,CASSSHRGEQYF
16,TRBV5-1,TRBD2,.,TRBJ2-5,TGCGCCAGCAGCTTGCGAAGCGGGAGGGCCCGGGAGACCCAGTACTTC,CASSLRSGRARETQYF
15,TRBV5-6,.,.,TRBJ1-2,TGTGCCAGCAGCTTGGTTACAGGTGTTCGTGGTGGCTACACCTTC,CASSLVTGVRGGYTF
12,TRBV30,TRBD2,.,TRBJ2-7,TGTGCCTGGACTAGCGGCTCCTACGAGCAGTACTTC,CAWTSGSYEQYF
13,TRBV7-3,.,.,TRBJ2-3,TGTGCCAGCACCGCCTCTGGGAGTAGGGCGCAGTATTTT,CASTASGSRAQYF
13,TRBV19,.,.,TRBJ2-7,TGTGCCAGTAGTATAGGGCGCGGGTACGAGCAGTACTTC,CASSIGRGYEQYF
14,TRBV5-1,TRBD1,.,TRBJ1-5,TGCGCCAGCAGCTTCACAGGGGGCGATCAGCCCCAGCATTTT,CASSFTGGDQPQHF
13,TRBV7-6,.,once,TRBJ1-1,TGTGCCAGCAGGCCCCTAGGGAACACTGAAGCTTTCTTT,CASRPLGNTEAFF
18,TRBV30,TRBD2,.,TRBJ2-1,TGTGCCTGGAGTCTCGGGACTAGCGGGATGGCCTTCTACAATGAGCAGTTCTTC,CAWSLGTSGMAFYNEQFF
12,TRBV14,.,.,TRBJ1-1,TGTGCCAGCAGTGCGCAGGTCACTGAAGCTTTCTTT,CASSAQVTEAFF
15,TRBV2,TRBD1,.,TRBJ1-5,TGTGCCAGCAGTGAAGCGACAGGGGCGCATCAGCCCCAGCATTTT,CASSEATGAHQPQHF
15,TRBV15,.,.,TRBJ2-7,TGTGCCACCAGCAGAGTCATGAGGGCCGGTAATGAGCAGTACTTC,CATSRVMRAGNEQYF
13,TRBV2,.,.,TRBJ1-4,TGTGCCAGCAGTGCCCAGGGTGTTGAAAAACTGTTTTTT,CASSAQGVEKLFF
15,TRBV5-1,.,.,TRBJ2-7,TGCGCCAGCAGCCGGGGACACGTCGTTCGTTACGAGCAGTACTTC,CASSRGHVVRYEQYF
15,TRBV7-9,.,.,TRBJ2-3,TGTGCCAGCAGCTTATTGCCTAGCGCGACAGATACGCAGTATTTT,CASSLLPSATDTQYF
18,TRBV12-5,TRBD2,once,TRBJ2-3,TGTGCTAGTGGTTTGGTCTCGCTTGGCGGGGGACTCACAGATACGCAGTATTTT,CASGLVSLGGGLTDTQYF
15,TRBV7-3,TRBD2,.,TRBJ2-5,TGTGCCAGCACCGAGCGGGGGGCACCCGGGGAGACCCAGTACTTC,CASTERGAPGETQYF